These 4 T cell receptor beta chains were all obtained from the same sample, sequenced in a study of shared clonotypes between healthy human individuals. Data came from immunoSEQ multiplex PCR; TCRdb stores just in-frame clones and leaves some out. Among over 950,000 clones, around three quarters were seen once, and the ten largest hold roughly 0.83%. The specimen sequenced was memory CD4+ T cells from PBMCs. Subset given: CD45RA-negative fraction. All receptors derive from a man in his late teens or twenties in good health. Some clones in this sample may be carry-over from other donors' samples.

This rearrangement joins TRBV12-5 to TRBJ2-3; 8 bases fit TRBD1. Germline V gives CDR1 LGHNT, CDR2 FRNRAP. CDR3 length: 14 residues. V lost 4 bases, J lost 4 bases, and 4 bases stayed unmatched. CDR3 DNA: TGTGCTAGTGGTTCCCGGACAGGGCCAGATACGCAGTATTTT. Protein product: CASGSRTGPDTQYF.

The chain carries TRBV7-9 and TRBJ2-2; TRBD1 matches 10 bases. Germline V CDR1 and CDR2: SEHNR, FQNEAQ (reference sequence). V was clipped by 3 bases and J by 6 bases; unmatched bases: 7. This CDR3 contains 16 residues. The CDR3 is CASSFRGTGVAGELFF. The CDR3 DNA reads TGTGCCAGCAGCTTTCGAGGGACAGGGGTCGCCGGGGAGCTGTTTTTT. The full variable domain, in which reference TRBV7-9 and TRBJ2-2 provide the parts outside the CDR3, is DTGVSQNPRHKITKRGQNVTFRCDPISEHNRLYWYRQTLGQGPEFLTYFQNEAQLEKSRLLSDRFSAERPKGSFSTLEIQRTEQGDSAMYLCASSFRGTGVAGELFFGEGSRLTVL.

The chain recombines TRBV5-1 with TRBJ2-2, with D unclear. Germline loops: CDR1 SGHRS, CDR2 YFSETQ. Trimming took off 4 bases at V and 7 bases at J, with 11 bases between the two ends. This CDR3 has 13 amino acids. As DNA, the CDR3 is TGCGCCAGCAGCGGCAGCGTGAGCGGGGAGCTGTTTTTT. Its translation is CASSGSVSGELFF.

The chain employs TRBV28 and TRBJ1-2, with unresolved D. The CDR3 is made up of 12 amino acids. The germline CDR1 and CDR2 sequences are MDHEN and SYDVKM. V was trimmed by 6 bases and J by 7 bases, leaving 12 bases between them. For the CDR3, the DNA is TGTGCCAGCAGCAATACTTATGGTGGCTACACCTTC. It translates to CASSNTYGGYTF.